One and the same sample provided the 21 T cell receptor beta chains below, sequenced in a study of shared clonotypes between healthy human individuals. Method: immunoSEQ multiplex PCR; TCRdb's copy keeps in-frame clones and lacks some. This table has about 660,000 clones, roughly 70% appearing once. The sequenced sample consisted of memory CD4+ T cells sorted from blood. The subset here: CD45RA-negative fraction. The receptors were gathered from a woman aged 30 to 39 in good health.

This chain uses TRBV6-1 with TRBJ1-3; D is uncertain. CDR3 length: 15 amino acids. Trimming took 5 bases from V and 4 from J, leaving 15 bases between them. Germline V CDR1 and CDR2: MNHNS, SASEGT. This CDR3 reads CASSFIILAGNTIYF. CDR3 DNA: TGTGCCAGCAGTTTTATCATACTCGCGGGAAACACCATATATTTT.

The rearrangement uses TRBV5-4 and TRBJ1-2; D remains ambiguous. Germline V gene lookup returns CDR1 SGHNT and CDR2 YYREEE (reference sequence). V lost 0 bases, J lost 5 bases, and 8 bases lay in between. The CDR3 length is 13 residues. The CDR3: CASSLDRLYGYTF. The CDR3 coding sequence is TGTGCCAGCAGCTTGGACAGACTTTATGGCTACACCTTC.

This CDR3 reads CASSQKSQETQYF. Written as DNA, the CDR3 is TGTGCCAGCAGTCAGAAAAGCCAAGAGACCCAGTACTTC. The chain recombines TRBV5-4 with TRBJ2-5; D is ambiguous. CDR3 size: 13 residues. V lost 5 bases and J lost 1, with 9 bases in between. Per germline, CDR1 SGHNT and CDR2 YYREEE (reference sequence).

The chain employs TRBV4-1 and TRBJ2-3; TRBD2 agrees at 7 bases. The CDR3 has 18 amino acids. The trim removed 1 base at V and 0 bases at J, leaving 10 bases unmatched. Germline CDR1 reads MGHRA; CDR2 reads YSYEKL. DNA of the CDR3: TGCGCCAGCAGCCAAGGAAAAGAGACTAGCCCCAGCACAGATACGCAGTATTTT. Amino acid sequence: CASSQGKETSPSTDTQYF.

The J gene is TRBJ1-3, the V gene TRBV5-6; tentatively, D is TRBD1 (6 bases). Germline values: CDR1 SGHDT, CDR2 YYEEEE. The CDR3 loop spans 15 amino acids. Trimming removed 4 bases at V and 0 bases at J, with 11 bases between. This chain's CDR3 is CASSRGGSSGNTIYF. For the CDR3, the DNA is TGTGCCAGCAGCAGGGGGGGCAGCTCTGGAAACACCATATATTTT.

In this sample, this clone turned up once. The chain employs TRBV5-4 and TRBJ2-3, with a tentative D call TRBD1 (5 bases). The CDR3 length is 15 residues. Germline loops: CDR1 SGHNT, CDR2 YYREEE (reference sequence). V was pared by 0 bases and J by 6 bases, with 14 bases between. The DNA of the CDR3 is TGTGCCAGCAGCTTGGACAGGCCCAGCAGGGATACGCAGTATTTT. It specifies CASSLDRPSRDTQYF.

The chain recombines TRBV5-1 with TRBJ2-1; 8 nucleotides line up with TRBD1. In germline, CDR1 is SGHRS, CDR2 YFSETQ. Trimming removed 2 bases from V and 0 bases from J; junction bases left unmatched: 4. The CDR3 loop spans 16 amino acids. The DNA for the CDR3 is TGCGCCAGCAGCTTCAGGACAGGGAGCTCCTACAATGAGCAGTTCTTC. Translation gives CASSFRTGSSYNEQFF.

In this sample, this clone turned up many times. V is TRBV25-1 and J is TRBJ2-7; no clear D. Germline CDR1 MGHDK, CDR2 SYGVNS. V was clipped by 1 base and J by 1 base, with 8 bases between them. The length of the CDR3 is 14 residues. DNA for the CDR3: TGTGCCAGCAGTGAATCTATGGTATCCTACGAGCAGTACTTC. Residues: CASSESMVSYEQYF.

This clone occurred once. The V gene is TRBV6-6, the J gene TRBJ2-1; a weak D match, TRBD2 (6 bases). CDR1 and CDR2 from the germline V gene are MNHNY and SVGAGI (reference sequence). Between the trimmed V and J ends, which lost 7 bases and 2 bases, there was a span of 9 bases. The CDR3 extends over 13 amino acids. This chain's CDR3 is CASTPGAYNEQFF. CDR3 DNA sequence: TGTGCCAGCACCCCGGGGGCCTACAATGAGCAGTTCTTC.

The chain uses TRBV25-1 and TRBJ2-5; TRBD2 is a possible D gene (5 bases). The better agreement between TRBJ2-7 and the DNA end casts doubt on the J call. The length of the CDR3 is 14 residues. Germline V gene data show CDR1 as MGHDK and CDR2 as SYGVNS. The CDR3 DNA is TGTGCCAGCAGTGAAGCCGGGGTCTCCTACGAGCAGTACTTC. Amino acids: CASSEAGVSYEQYF.

V is TRBV19 and J is TRBJ2-1; 10 positions agree with TRBD2. The V segment lost 6 bases and the J segment 6 bases; nucleotides outside the gene matches: 11. The germline V gene has CDR1 LNHDA and CDR2 SQIVND (reference sequence). This CDR3 spans 16 amino acids. This CDR3 reads CASSARTSGVFNEQFF. CDR3 coding DNA: TGTGCCAGTAGCGCGAGGACTAGCGGAGTCTTCAATGAGCAGTTCTTC. Based on the CDR3 plus reference TRBV19 and TRBJ2-1, the full variable domain is DGGITQSPKYLFRKEGQNVTLSCEQNLNHDAMYWYRQDPGQGLRLIYYSQIVNDFQKGDIAEGYSVSREKKESFPLTVTSAQKNPTAFYLCASSARTSGVFNEQFFGPGTRLTVL.

A remark on this clone: The sample carries other DNA sequences with the same CDR3. The V and J genes are TRBV28 and TRBJ2-7, with 9 bases lining up with TRBD1. Germline CDR1 and CDR2: MDHEN and SYDVKM. V was pared by 4 bases and J by 2 bases, with 3 bases of the junction left unmatched. This CDR3 has 14 residues. CDR3 sequence (DNA): TGTGCCAGCAGTTCGGGACAGGGACCCTACGAGCAGTACTTC. It codes for CASSSGQGPYEQYF.

This chain's CDR3 is CASSYDRANTGELFF. CDR3 coding DNA: TGCGCCAGCAGTTACGACAGGGCGAACACCGGGGAGCTGTTTTTT. The chain joins TRBV5-1 to TRBJ2-2, with 7 bases lining up with TRBD1. This CDR3 spans 15 amino acids. Trimming at V came to 5 bases and at J to 0 bases, leaving 4 bases not matched to a gene. Germline values: CDR1 SGHRS, CDR2 YFSETQ.

This chain joins TRBV27 and TRBJ2-7, with TRBD1 as a possible D gene (5 bases). With 6 bases removed from V and 0 bases from J, the gap between germline ends came to 9 bases. Germline V gene lookup returns CDR1 MNHEY and CDR2 SMNVEV (reference sequence). The CDR3 runs 13 residues. CDR3 bases: TGTGCCAGCAGAGGACATAGCTCCTACGAGCAGTACTTC. This codes for CASRGHSSYEQYF.

This sequence joins TRBV7-3 and TRBJ2-1; no definite D call. The CDR3 contains 13 residues. The germline V gene encodes CDR1 SGHTA and CDR2 FQGTGA. V lost 2 bases and J lost 8, with 10 bases in between. The CDR3 DNA follows: TGTGCCAGCAGCTTAGAAGCGCTAGATGAGCAGTTCTTC. Translating it yields CASSLEALDEQFF.

The rearrangement joins TRBV10-1 to TRBJ2-2; TRBD1 agrees at 10 bases. The V and J ends lost 6 bases and 6 bases, in that order; junction bases with no gene match: 4. This CDR3 has 14 amino acids. Germline CDR1 and CDR2: WNHNN and SYGVQD (reference sequence). CDR3 amino acids: CASRADRGSGELFF. In DNA, the CDR3 is TGCGCCAGCAGGGCGGACAGGGGGTCCGGGGAGCTGTTTTTT.

The V and J genes are TRBV6-5 and TRBJ1-4, with TRBD1 matching over 9 bases. The germline V gene has CDR1 MNHEY and CDR2 SVGAGI. The CDR3 covers 15 residues. V was pared by 5 bases and J by 4 bases, with 5 bases of the junction left unmatched. CDR3 protein: CASSQNRGRNEKLFF. The CDR3 region has the DNA TGTGCCAGCAGTCAAAACAGGGGGCGTAATGAAAAACTGTTTTTT.

The chain is built from TRBV5-1 and TRBJ2-2; D unresolved. There are 15 residues in the CDR3. The V end was cut by 0 bases, the J end by 3 bases, with 9 bases between. Germline V lookup: CDR1 SGHRS, CDR2 YFSETQ. The CDR3 region is CASSLDGSYTGELFF. Here the CDR3 DNA reads TGCGCCAGCAGCTTGGACGGCAGCTACACCGGGGAGCTGTTTTTT.

The chain employs TRBV28 and TRBJ2-5; 9 nucleotides agree with TRBD2. The J call is doubtful: the DNA matches TRBJ2-7 better. Looked up from germline, CDR1 is MDHEN and CDR2 is SYDVKM. This CDR3 has 15 residues. The CDR3 nucleotides read TGTGCCAGCATTACTTCCGGGACTAGCAGCTACGAGCAGTACTTC. This codes for CASITSGTSSYEQYF.

This clone was found once. Other nucleotide sequences from this sample produce the same CDR3. The chain joins TRBV18 to TRBJ2-7; D is unclear. The V and J ends lost 3 bases and 4 bases respectively, with 10 bases between them. The germline gives CDR1 KGHSH, CDR2 LQKENI. The CDR3 is 13 residues long. CDR3 region: CASSPGGRYEQYF. The DNA for the CDR3 is TGTGCCAGCTCACCGGGTGGGCGTTACGAGCAGTACTTC.

The rearrangement joins TRBV7-2 to TRBJ2-3; no firm D call. V lost 3 bases and J 2 bases, leaving 6 bases between the germline ends. The germline CDR1 and CDR2 sequences are SGHTA and FQGNSA. The length of the CDR3 is 13 residues. In DNA form, the CDR3 reads TGTGCCAGCAGCTTCGGGTACACAGATACGCAGTATTTT. Encoded protein: CASSFGYTDTQYF. The full variable domain, its missing parts supplied by reference TRBV7-2 and TRBJ2-3, is GAGVSQSPSNKVTEKGKDVELRCDPISGHTALYWYRQSLGQGLEFLIYFQGNSAPDKSGLPSDRFSAERTGGSVSTLTIQRTQQEDSAVYLCASSFGYTDTQYFGPGTRLTVL.